The 18 T cell receptor beta chains below were found in one sample sequenced in a study of blood T cell repertoires in COVID-19. Here immunoSEQ multiplex PCR was the method, and the copy in TCRdb shows in-frame clones only, minus some. The table includes around 300,000 clones, around nine tenths detected once. Sample: PBMCs or T cells enriched from blood (not recorded which). The receptors stem from a woman aged 55-75 years who had recovered from COVID-19.

The chain is built from TRBV3-1 (or the pseudogene TRBV3-2) and TRBJ1-4; possible D gene TRBD1, 6 bases. V gave up 4 bases and J gave up 6 bases, with 12 bases separating them. Germline CDR1 LGHDT, CDR2 YNNKEL (reference sequence). The CDR3 sequence is 14 residues long. The CDR3 nucleotides read TGTGCCAGCAGCCCGACAGGTGTTGATGAAAAACTGTTTTTT. This translates into CASSPTGVDEKLFF.

The chain employs TRBV12-3 or TRBV12-4 and TRBJ2-7, with 7 bases identical to TRBD1. This CDR3 is 13 amino acids long. V dropped 6 bases and J dropped 3; count of bases not matched to a gene: 5. Written as DNA, the CDR3 is TGTGCCAGCAGGAAGGGACAGTTCTACGAGCAGTACTTC. Amino acid sequence: CASRKGQFYEQYF.

CDR3 sequence reads: CSASASATYEQYF. The CDR3 bases are TGCAGTGCTAGTGCTAGCGCCACCTACGAGCAGTACTTC. The V and J genes are TRBV20-1 and TRBJ2-7, with D perhaps TRBD2 (6 bases). The CDR3 sequence is 13 residues long. Looked up from germline, CDR1 is DFQATT and CDR2 is SNEGSKA (reference sequence). The V end lost 3 bases, the J end lost 2 bases, and 11 bases lay between the germline ends.

The chain employs TRBV9 and TRBJ1-6; D remains unclear. CDR1 is SGDLS and CDR2 is YYNGEE in the germline V gene. V lost 1 base and J lost 8, with 10 bases in between. The CDR3 loop spans 14 amino acids. CDR3 loop: CASSVLALDSPLHF. The DNA for the CDR3 is TGTGCCAGCAGCGTACTAGCTTTAGATTCACCCCTCCACTTT.

The V and J genes are TRBV12-3 or TRBV12-4 and TRBJ2-3; 8 bases align to TRBD2. There are 11 residues in the CDR3. With 6 bases clipped from V and 15 bases from J, the junction kept 8 bases outside the gene matches. Here the CDR3 reads CASRSGLEGYF. In DNA, the CDR3 is TGTGCCAGCAGATCGGGACTAGAGGGATATTTT.

This clone was observed a single time. V is TRBV19 and J is TRBJ2-1; 7 bases are shared with TRBD2. The V gene end was trimmed by 0 bases and the J gene end by 5 bases; junction bases not matched to a gene: 4. The germline gives CDR1 LNHDA, CDR2 SQIVND (reference sequence). This CDR3 is built from 15 residues. In nucleotides, the CDR3 is TGTGCCAGTAGTATAGACCCGGGAGGACACAATGAGCAGTTCTTC. This translates into CASSIDPGGHNEQFF.

J is TRBJ1-2 and V is TRBV4-1; D unresolved. V was shortened by 0 bases and J by 1 base, with 15 bases between the two germline ends. The germline V gene encodes CDR1 MGHRA and CDR2 YSYEKL. CDR3 length equals 17 residues. The CDR3 region has the DNA TGCGCCAGCAGCCAAGAGGGTGAGACTGCTGGTAACTATGGCTACACCTTC. Translating it yields CASSQEGETAGNYGYTF.

A few counts support this clone. The rearrangement uses TRBV2 and TRBJ2-7, with D perhaps TRBD2 (6 bases). The germline V and J ends were trimmed by 7 bases and 3 bases, with 13 bases remaining between them. The CDR3 spans 13 residues. Germline CDR1 reads SNHLY; CDR2 reads FYNNEI. The CDR3 nucleotides read TGTGCCAGCATCCAGGGACTTGACTACGAGCAGTACTTC. Amino acids: CASIQGLDYEQYF. The full variable domain, its missing parts supplied by reference TRBV2 and TRBJ2-7, is EPEVTQTPSHQVTQMGQEVILRCVPISNHLYFYWYRQILGQKVEFLVSFYNNEISEKSEIFDDQFSVERPDGSNFTLKIRSTKLEDSAMYFCASIQGLDYEQYFGPGTRLTVT.

The rearrangement joins TRBV5-4 to TRBJ2-3; 9 bases agree with TRBD1. Germline V CDR1 and CDR2: SGHNT, YYREEE (reference sequence). Trimming removed 3 bases from V and 5 bases from J; junction bases left unmatched: 7. The CDR3 contains 15 residues. In DNA, the CDR3 is TGTGCCAGCAGCTACGGGACAGGGTCCCAAGATACGCAGTATTTT. It encodes CASSYGTGSQDTQYF.

This chain connects TRBV11-3 to TRBJ2-5; 9 bases map to TRBD2. Germline-derived CDR1 and CDR2 are SGHNT and YENEEA. CDR3 length equals 17 residues. V trimming: 5 bases; J trimming: 5 bases; junction bases outside the gene matches: 15. The CDR3 DNA is TGTGCCAGCAGCCCCGACGGGACTAGCCTCTTTCGGGAGACCCAGTACTTC. This gives the protein CASSPDGTSLFRETQYF. The full variable domain, in which reference TRBV11-3 and TRBJ2-5 provide the parts outside the CDR3, is EAGVVQSPRYKIIEKKQPVAFWCNPISGHNTLYWYLQNLGQGPELLIRYENEEAVDDSQLPKDRFSAERLKGVDSTLKIQPAELGDSAVYLCASSPDGTSLFRETQYFGPGTRLLVL.

This sequence joins TRBV24-1 and TRBJ1-4, with D perhaps matching TRBD1 (6 bases). Looked up from germline, CDR1 is KGHDR and CDR2 is SFDVKD. The CDR3 has 15 amino acids. V lost 3 bases and J 8 bases, leaving 15 bases between the germline ends. The CDR3 is CATSDPRGAGEKLFF. For the CDR3, the DNA is TGTGCCACCAGTGATCCCCGGGGGGCAGGGGAAAAACTGTTTTTT.

J is TRBJ2-3 and V is TRBV5-1; D gene ambiguous. This CDR3 comprises 14 residues. The V gene lost 5 bases and the J gene lost 0 bases, with 10 bases spanning the gap. Germline CDR1 and CDR2: SGHRS and YFSETQ. CDR3 protein: CASRPGGSTDTQYF. CDR3 bases: TGCGCCAGCAGACCTGGCGGCAGCACAGATACGCAGTATTTT. The whole variable domain, filled in from reference TRBV5-1 and TRBJ2-3, reads KAGVTQTPRYLIKTRGQQVTLSCSPISGHRSVSWYQQTPGQGLQFLFEYFSETQRNKGNFPGRFSGRQFSNSRSEMNVSTLELGDSALYLCASRPGGSTDTQYFGPGTRLTVL.

The chain's CDR3 is CASSEGRQGARYGYTF. The CDR3 coding sequence is TGTGCCAGCAGTGAAGGGAGACAGGGGGCGAGGTATGGCTACACCTTC. The J gene is TRBJ1-2, the V gene TRBV6-1, with 10 bases that match TRBD1. With 1 base clipped from V and 5 bases from J, the junction kept 7 bases outside the gene matches. The length of the CDR3 is 16 residues. Germline V lookup: CDR1 MNHNS, CDR2 SASEGT.

The rearrangement links TRBV4-1 to TRBJ1-1; maybe TRBD1 (5 bases). V gave up 0 bases and J gave up 0 bases, with 14 bases separating them. Germline CDR1 and CDR2: MGHRA and YSYEKL. The CDR3 has 17 residues. The CDR3 DNA reads TGCGCCAGCAGCCAAGATAGCTGGGGGGGAATGAACACTGAAGCTTTCTTT. Translation gives CASSQDSWGGMNTEAFF.

The chain couples TRBV6-4 to TRBJ2-1, with TRBD2 as a possible D gene (7 bases). Trimming removed 2 bases at V and 5 bases at J, with 13 bases between. The germline CDR1 and CDR2 sequences are MRHNA and SNTAGT. The CDR3 runs 15 residues. The CDR3 protein is CASSDTWRGHNEQFF. CDR3 in DNA: TGTGCCAGCAGTGACACTTGGCGGGGGCACAATGAGCAGTTCTTC.

The V call is TRBV9, the J call TRBJ2-5, with TRBD1 as a possible D gene (5 bases). The V gene lost 0 bases and the J gene lost 7 bases, with 10 bases spanning the gap. The CDR3 totals 13 residues. Germline V CDR1 and CDR2: SGDLS, YYNGEE. The CDR3 DNA reads as TGTGCCAGCAGCGTAGCACAGGTGGGGACCCAGTACTTC. Residues: CASSVAQVGTQYF. Supplemented by reference TRBV9 and TRBJ2-5, the full variable domain reads DSGVTQTPKHLITATGQRVTLRCSPRSGDLSVYWYQQSLDQGLQFLIQYYNGEERAKGNILERFSAQQFPDLHSELNLSSLELGDSALYFCASSVAQVGTQYFGPGTRLLVL.

The J gene is TRBJ2-7, the V gene TRBV6-5, with 10 positions matching TRBD2. The V segment lost 0 bases and the J segment 4 bases; nucleotides outside the gene matches: 6. CDR3 length equals 16 residues. CDR1 is MNHEY and CDR2 is SVGAGI in the germline V gene. The CDR3 here is CASSYSSAGGLYEQYF. The CDR3 DNA follows: TGTGCCAGCAGTTACTCCTCAGCGGGAGGGCTATACGAGCAGTACTTC.

This clone showed up just a few times. This chain connects TRBV7-9 to TRBJ2-7, with 12 bases that match TRBD2. The germline CDR1 and CDR2 sequences are SEHNR and FQNEAQ (reference sequence). This CDR3 contains 14 residues. The ends lost 5 bases at V and 4 bases at J; junction bases unmatched: 3. The CDR3 loop is CASSPSGGAYEQYF. The CDR3 nucleotides read TGTGCCAGCAGCCCTAGCGGGGGGGCGTACGAGCAGTACTTC.